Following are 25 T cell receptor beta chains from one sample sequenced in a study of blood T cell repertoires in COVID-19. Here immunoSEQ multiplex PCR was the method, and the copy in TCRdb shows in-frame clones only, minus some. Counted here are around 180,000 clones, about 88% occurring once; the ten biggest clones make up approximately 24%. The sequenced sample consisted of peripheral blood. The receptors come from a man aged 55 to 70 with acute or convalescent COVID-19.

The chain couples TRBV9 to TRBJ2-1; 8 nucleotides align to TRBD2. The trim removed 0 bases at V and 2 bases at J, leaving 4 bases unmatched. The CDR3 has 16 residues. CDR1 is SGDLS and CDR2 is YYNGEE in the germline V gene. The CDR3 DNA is TGTGCCAGCAGCGTAGAGGGACTAGGGCCCTACAATGAGCAGTTCTTC. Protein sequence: CASSVEGLGPYNEQFF.

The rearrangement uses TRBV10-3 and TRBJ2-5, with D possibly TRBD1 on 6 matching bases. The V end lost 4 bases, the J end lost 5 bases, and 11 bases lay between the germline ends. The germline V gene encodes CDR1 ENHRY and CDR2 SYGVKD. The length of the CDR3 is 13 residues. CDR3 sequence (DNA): TGTGCCATCAGTGCTCGGGACACTGAGACCCAGTACTTC. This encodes CAISARDTETQYF.

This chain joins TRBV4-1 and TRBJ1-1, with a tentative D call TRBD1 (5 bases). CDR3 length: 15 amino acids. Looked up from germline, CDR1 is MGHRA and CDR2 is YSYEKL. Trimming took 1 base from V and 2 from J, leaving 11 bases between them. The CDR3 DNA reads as TGCGCCAGCAGCCAAGGCAGGGCCCTCAACACTGAAGCTTTCTTT. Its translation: CASSQGRALNTEAFF.

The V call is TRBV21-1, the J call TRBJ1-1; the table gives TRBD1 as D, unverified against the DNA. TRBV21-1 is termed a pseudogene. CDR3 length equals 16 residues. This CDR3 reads CASSKHSDRGPSEAFF. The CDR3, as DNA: TGTGCCAGCAGCAAGCATTCGGACAGGGGGCCCTCTGAAGCTTTCTTT.

The CDR3 loop reads CASSMGRTYGYTF. The CDR3 DNA follows: TGTGCCAGTAGTATGGGGAGAACCTATGGCTACACCTTC. This chain links TRBV19 with TRBJ1-2, with D unresolved. Germline V lookup: CDR1 LNHDA, CDR2 SQIVND (reference sequence). The ends were cut back, 3 bases at V and 4 bases at J, with 9 bases in the middle. The CDR3 is 13 residues long.

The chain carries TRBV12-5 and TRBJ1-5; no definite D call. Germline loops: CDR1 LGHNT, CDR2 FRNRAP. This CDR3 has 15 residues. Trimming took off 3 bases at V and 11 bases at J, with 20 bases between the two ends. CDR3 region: CASGFEGSGIGSQHF. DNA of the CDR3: TGTGCTAGTGGTTTTGAAGGAAGTGGTATCGGGTCCCAGCATTTT.

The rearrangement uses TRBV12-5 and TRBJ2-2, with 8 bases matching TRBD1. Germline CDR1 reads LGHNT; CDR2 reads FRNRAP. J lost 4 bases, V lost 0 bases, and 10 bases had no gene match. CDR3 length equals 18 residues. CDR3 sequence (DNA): TGTGCTAGTGGTTTGGTACTTGGGACAGGAGGACCCACCGGGGAGCTGTTTTTT. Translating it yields CASGLVLGTGGPTGELFF.

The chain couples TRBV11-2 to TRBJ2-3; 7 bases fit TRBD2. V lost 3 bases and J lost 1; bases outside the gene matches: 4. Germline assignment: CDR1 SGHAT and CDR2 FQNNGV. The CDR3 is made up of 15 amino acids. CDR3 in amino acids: CASSFGGVGTDTQYF. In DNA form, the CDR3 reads TGTGCCAGCAGCTTTGGGGGGGTGGGCACAGATACGCAGTATTTT.

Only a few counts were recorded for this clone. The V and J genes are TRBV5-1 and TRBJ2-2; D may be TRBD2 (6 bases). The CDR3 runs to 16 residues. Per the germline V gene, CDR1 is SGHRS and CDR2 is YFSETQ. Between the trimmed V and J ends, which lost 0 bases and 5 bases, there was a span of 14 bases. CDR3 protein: CASSLAWQGLTGELFF. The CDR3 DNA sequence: TGCGCCAGCAGCTTGGCTTGGCAGGGACTTACCGGGGAGCTGTTTTTT. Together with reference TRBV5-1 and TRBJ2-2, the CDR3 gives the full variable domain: KAGVTQTPRYLIKTRGQQVTLSCSPISGHRSVSWYQQTPGQGLQFLFEYFSETQRNKGNFPGRFSGRQFSNSRSEMNVSTLELGDSALYLCASSLAWQGLTGELFFGEGSRLTVL.

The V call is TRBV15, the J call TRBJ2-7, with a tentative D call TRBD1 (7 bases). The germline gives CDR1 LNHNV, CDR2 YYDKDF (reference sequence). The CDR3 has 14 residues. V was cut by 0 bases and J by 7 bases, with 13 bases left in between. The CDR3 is CATSRDRRGREQYV. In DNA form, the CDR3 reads TGTGCCACCAGCAGAGATCGGAGGGGGCGGGAGCAGTACGTC.

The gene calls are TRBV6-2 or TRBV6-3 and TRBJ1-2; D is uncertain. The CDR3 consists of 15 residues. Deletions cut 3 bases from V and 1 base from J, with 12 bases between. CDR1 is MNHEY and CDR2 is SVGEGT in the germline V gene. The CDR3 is CASSYFDTLNYGYTF. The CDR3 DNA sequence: TGTGCCAGCAGTTATTTTGACACCCTTAACTATGGCTACACCTTC.

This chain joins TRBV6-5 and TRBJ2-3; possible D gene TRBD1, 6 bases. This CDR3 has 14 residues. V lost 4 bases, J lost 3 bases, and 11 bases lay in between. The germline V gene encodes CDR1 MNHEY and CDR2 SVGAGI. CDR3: CASSSLGGTDTQYF. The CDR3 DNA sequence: TGTGCCAGCAGTTCCCTAGGGGGAACAGATACGCAGTATTTT.

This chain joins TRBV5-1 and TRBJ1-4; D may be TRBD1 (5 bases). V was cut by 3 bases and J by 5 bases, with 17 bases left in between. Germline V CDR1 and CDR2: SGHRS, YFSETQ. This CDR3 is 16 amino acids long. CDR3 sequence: CASSSGGGAENEKLFF. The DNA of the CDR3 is TGCGCCAGCAGCTCCGGGGGAGGGGCCGAAAATGAAAAACTGTTTTTT.

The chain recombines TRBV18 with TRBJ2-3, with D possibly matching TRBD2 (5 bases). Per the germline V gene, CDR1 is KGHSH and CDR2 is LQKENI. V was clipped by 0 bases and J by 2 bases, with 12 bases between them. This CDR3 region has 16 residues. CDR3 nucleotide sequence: TGTGCCAGCTCACCACCTAGGTCCGGGGTCACAGATACGCAGTATTTT. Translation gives CASSPPRSGVTDTQYF.

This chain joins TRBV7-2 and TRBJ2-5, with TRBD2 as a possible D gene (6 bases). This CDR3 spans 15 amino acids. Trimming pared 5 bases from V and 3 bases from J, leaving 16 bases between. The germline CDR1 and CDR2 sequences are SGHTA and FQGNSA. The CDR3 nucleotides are TGTGCCAGCAGCACCCGCGGCCAGCGGGAAGAGACCCAGTACTTC. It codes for CASSTRGQREETQYF.

In nucleotides, the CDR3 is TGTGCCAGCAGCTTCGGGACAGGGACCACTGAAGCTTTCTTT. Its translation is CASSFGTGTTEAFF. This chain links TRBV13 with TRBJ1-1; 9 positions agree with TRBD1. V trimming: 3 bases; J trimming: 4 bases; junction bases outside the gene matches: 3. The CDR3 totals 14 residues. CDR1 is PRHDT and CDR2 is FYEKMQ in the germline V gene (reference sequence).

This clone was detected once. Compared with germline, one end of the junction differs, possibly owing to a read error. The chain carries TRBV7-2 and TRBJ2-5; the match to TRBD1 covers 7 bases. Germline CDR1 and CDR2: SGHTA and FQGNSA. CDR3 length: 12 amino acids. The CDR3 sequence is CASSSPGQYSDF. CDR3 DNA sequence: TGTGCCAGCAGCTCGCCGGGACAGTATTCGGACTTC.

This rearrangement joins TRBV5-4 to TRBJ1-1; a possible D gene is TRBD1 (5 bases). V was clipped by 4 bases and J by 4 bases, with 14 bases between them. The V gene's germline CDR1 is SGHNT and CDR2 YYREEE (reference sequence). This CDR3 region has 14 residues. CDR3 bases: TGTGCCAGCAGCCCCCAGGGATTTGTCACTGAAGCTTTCTTT. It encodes CASSPQGFVTEAFF.

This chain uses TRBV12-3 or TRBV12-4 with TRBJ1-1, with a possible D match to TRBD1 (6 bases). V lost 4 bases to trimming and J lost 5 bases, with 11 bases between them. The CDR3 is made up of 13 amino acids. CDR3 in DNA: TGTGCCAGCAGTTCAGGGGCAAGAACTGAAGCTTTCTTT. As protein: CASSSGARTEAFF.

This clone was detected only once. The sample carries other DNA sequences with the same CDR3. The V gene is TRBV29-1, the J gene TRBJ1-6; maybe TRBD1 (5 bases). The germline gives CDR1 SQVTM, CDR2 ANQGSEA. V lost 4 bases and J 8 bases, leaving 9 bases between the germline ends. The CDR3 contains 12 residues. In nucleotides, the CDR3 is TGCAGCGTTGGGCAGGGTGATTCACCCCTCCACTTT. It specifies CSVGQGDSPLHF. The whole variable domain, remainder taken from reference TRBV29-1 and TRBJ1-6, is SAVISQKPSRDICQRGTSLTIQCQVDSQVTMMFWYRQQPGQSLTLIATANQGSEATYESGFVIDKFPISRPNLTFSTLTVSNMSPEDSSIYLCSVGQGDSPLHFGNGTRLTVT.

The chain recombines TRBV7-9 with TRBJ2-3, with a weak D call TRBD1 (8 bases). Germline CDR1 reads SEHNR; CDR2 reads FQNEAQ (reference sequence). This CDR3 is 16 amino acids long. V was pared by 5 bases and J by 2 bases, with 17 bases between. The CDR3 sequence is CASSPGGDRFTDTQYF. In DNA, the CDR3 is TGTGCCAGCAGCCCAGGGGGGGACAGGTTCACAGATACGCAGTATTTT.

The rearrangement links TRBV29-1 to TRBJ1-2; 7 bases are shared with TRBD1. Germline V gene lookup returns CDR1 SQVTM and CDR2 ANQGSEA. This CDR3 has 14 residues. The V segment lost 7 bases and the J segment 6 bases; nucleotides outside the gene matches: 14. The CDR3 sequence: CSGGYTDRDNGYTF. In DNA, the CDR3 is TGCAGCGGTGGATACACAGACAGGGACAATGGCTACACCTTC.

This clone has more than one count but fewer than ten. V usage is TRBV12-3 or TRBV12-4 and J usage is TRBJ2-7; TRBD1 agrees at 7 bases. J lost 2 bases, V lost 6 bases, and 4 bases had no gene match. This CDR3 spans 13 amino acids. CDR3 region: CASSLGQTYEQYF. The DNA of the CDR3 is TGTGCCAGCAGCCTGGGACAGACCTACGAGCAGTACTTC.

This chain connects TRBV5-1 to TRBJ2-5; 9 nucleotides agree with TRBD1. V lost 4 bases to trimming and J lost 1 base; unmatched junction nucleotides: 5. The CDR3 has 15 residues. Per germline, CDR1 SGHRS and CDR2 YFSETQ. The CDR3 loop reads CASSHRTGVQETQYF. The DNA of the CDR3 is TGCGCCAGCAGCCACAGGACAGGGGTCCAAGAGACCCAGTACTTC.

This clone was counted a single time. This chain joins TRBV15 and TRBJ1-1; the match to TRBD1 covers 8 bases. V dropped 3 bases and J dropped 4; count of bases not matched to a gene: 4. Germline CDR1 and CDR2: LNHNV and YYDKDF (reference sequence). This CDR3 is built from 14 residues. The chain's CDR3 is CATSRIQGATEAFF. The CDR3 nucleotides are TGTGCCACCAGCAGGATCCAGGGGGCCACTGAAGCTTTCTTT.